One sample yielded the 17 T cell receptor beta chains listed below, sequenced in a study of cytomegalovirus exposure and HLA in healthy donors. Primers for the PCR totalled 60 Vbeta and 13 Jbeta. The protocol was immunoSEQ multiplex PCR, while the TCRdb copy is restricted to in-frame clones and leaves out a portion. The sample contains approximately 69,000 clones, 60% to 75% of which appear only once. Sequenced sample: PBMCs. The receptors derive from a man in his forties or fifties in good health and CMV-seropositive.

This clone was seen more than once but under ten times. The chain has TRBV9 and TRBJ1-6; D is unclear. V gave up 3 bases and J gave up 3 bases, with 13 bases separating them. In germline, CDR1 is SGDLS, CDR2 YYNGEE. The CDR3 length is 16 residues. For the CDR3, the DNA is TGTGCCAGCAGCGACAGCAACCTATTCTATAATTCACCCCTCCACTTT. Its translation is CASSDSNLFYNSPLHF. Combining the CDR3 with reference TRBV9 and TRBJ1-6 gives the whole variable domain DSGVTQTPKHLITATGQRVTLRCSPRSGDLSVYWYQQSLDQGLQFLIQYYNGEERAKGNILERFSAQQFPDLHSELNLSSLELGDSALYFCASSDSNLFYNSPLHFGNGTRLTVT.

The chain uses TRBV28 and TRBJ1-5; D gene unclear. The CDR3 length is 15 residues. Trimming pared 6 bases from V and 0 bases from J, leaving 12 bases between. CDR1 is MDHEN and CDR2 is SYDVKM in the germline V gene. The CDR3 protein is CASSLPLSSNQPQHF. In DNA, the CDR3 is TGTGCCAGCAGCCTCCCGCTTAGTAGCAATCAGCCCCAGCATTTT.

The chain employs TRBV9 and TRBJ1-6; D is uncertain. The CDR3 totals 13 residues. Germline V gene data show CDR1 as SGDLS and CDR2 as YYNGEE. The V end lost 3 bases, the J end lost 3 bases, and 4 bases lay between the germline ends. The CDR3 sequence: CASSDIYNSPLHF. The CDR3 DNA reads as TGTGCCAGCAGCGACATCTATAATTCACCCCTCCACTTT.

The rearrangement links TRBV2 to TRBJ1-1; D not resolved. The V end lost 1 base, the J end lost 5 bases, and 8 bases lay between the germline ends. This CDR3 has 13 amino acids. CDR1 SNHLY and CDR2 FYNNEI come from the germline V gene. CDR3 residues: CASSEDSRTEAFF. The CDR3 nucleotides read TGTGCCAGCAGTGAAGACAGTCGGACTGAAGCTTTCTTT.

This clone was detected only once. The chain recombines TRBV11-2 with TRBJ2-7; possibly TRBD2 for D (5 bases). The CDR3 is 15 amino acids. V lost 1 base and J 5 bases, leaving 15 bases between the germline ends. The germline CDR1 and CDR2 sequences are SGHAT and FQNNGV. CDR3 loop: CASSLGVRGRNEQYF. CDR3 DNA sequence: TGTGCCAGCAGCTTAGGAGTACGGGGTCGAAACGAGCAGTACTTC.

This rearrangement joins TRBV11-2 to TRBJ2-5; TRBD1 is a possible D gene (6 bases). V gave up 0 bases and J gave up 1 base, with 6 bases separating them. The CDR3 runs 14 residues. Germline CDR1 reads SGHAT; CDR2 reads FQNNGV. The CDR3 region has the DNA TGTGCCAGCAGCTTAGAGGGGGCCCAAGAGACCCAGTACTTC. Its translation is CASSLEGAQETQYF.

This clone was counted between two and nine times. The CDR3 reads CASNRGGTLSNQPQHF. Written as DNA, the CDR3 is TGTGCCAGTAATAGAGGGGGAACCTTGAGCAATCAGCCCCAGCATTTT. The chain has TRBV19 and TRBJ1-5, with D tentatively TRBD1 (6 bases). Trimming left V 7 bases short and J 1 base short, with 17 bases between. From germline, CDR1 is LNHDA and CDR2 SQIVND (reference sequence). This CDR3 has 16 amino acids. The full variable domain, in which reference TRBV19 and TRBJ1-5 provide the parts outside the CDR3, is DGGITQSPKYLFRKEGQNVTLSCEQNLNHDAMYWYRQDPGQGLRLIYYSQIVNDFQKGDIAEGYSVSREKKESFPLTVTSAQKNPTAFYLCASNRGGTLSNQPQHFGDGTRLSIL.

This clone occurred once. This chain connects TRBV18 to TRBJ2-7; 12 bases fit TRBD2. V shed 3 bases and J 4 bases; nucleotides not matched to a gene: 4. This CDR3 has 15 amino acids. The germline V gene encodes CDR1 KGHSH and CDR2 LQKENI. The CDR3 DNA follows: TGTGCCAGCTCACCGACTAGCGGGAGATCATACGAGCAGTACTTC. This encodes CASSPTSGRSYEQYF.

This chain joins TRBV4-1 and TRBJ2-3; TRBD1 is a possible D gene (5 bases). Germline V lookup: CDR1 MGHRA, CDR2 YSYEKL. V lost 0 bases and J 2 bases, leaving 18 bases between the germline ends. This CDR3 has 18 residues. CDR3 bases: TGCGCCAGCAGCCAAGATCTACCAGACAGCTCCTACACAGATACGCAGTATTTT. Amino acids: CASSQDLPDSSYTDTQYF.

The chain is built from TRBV4-2 and TRBJ2-1; 9 bases map to TRBD1. Germline CDR1 reads LGHNA; CDR2 reads YNFKEQ. The trim removed 2 bases at V and 4 bases at J, leaving 9 bases unmatched. CDR3 size: 17 residues. The CDR3 region has the DNA TGTGCCAGCAGCCAATCTGTAGGGACAGGGAATTACAATGAGCAGTTCTTC. Protein product: CASSQSVGTGNYNEQFF.

CDR3 nucleotides: TGTGCCAGCAGCTTGGACGGGGGGACTGGGGCCAACGTCCTGACTTTC. It specifies CASSLDGGTGANVLTF. V and J are TRBV7-9 and TRBJ2-6; TRBD2 aligns across 7 bases. The CDR3 contains 16 residues. With 3 bases clipped from V and 2 bases from J, the junction kept 4 bases outside the gene matches. Germline values: CDR1 SEHNR, CDR2 FQNEAQ (reference sequence).

This clone turned up a few times. The chain is built from TRBV11-3 and TRBJ2-3, with 7 bases aligning to TRBD1. Germline V gene data show CDR1 as SGHNT and CDR2 as YENEEA. The CDR3 has 15 amino acids. Trimming removed 5 bases from V and 0 bases from J; junction bases left unmatched: 5. CDR3 in DNA: TGTGCCAGCAGCAAGCGGACAGGCAGCACAGATACGCAGTATTTT. Translated: CASSKRTGSTDTQYF.

The genes are TRBV30 and TRBJ2-5; TRBD1 matches at 7 bases. The J call may be mistaken, given a closer DNA end match to TRBJ2-7. Germline V lookup: CDR1 GTSNPN, CDR2 SVGIG (reference sequence). The CDR3 runs to 13 residues. The CDR3, as DNA: TGTGCCTGGAGCGCCGGGACAGCATACGAGCAGTACTTC. It encodes CAWSAGTAYEQYF.

J is TRBJ2-3 and V is TRBV5-4; 12 bases are shared with TRBD2. J lost 4 bases, V lost 3 bases, and 6 bases had no gene match. The CDR3 runs 16 residues. Germline loops: CDR1 SGHNT, CDR2 YYREEE (reference sequence). CDR3 amino acids: CASSSGLAGRADTQYF. The CDR3 DNA reads as TGTGCCAGCAGCTCTGGACTAGCGGGGAGAGCAGATACGCAGTATTTT.

This clone showed up just a few times. The genes are TRBV5-1 and TRBJ2-2; no clear D. This CDR3 comprises 15 residues. Germline CDR1 is SGHRS and CDR2 is YFSETQ. V lost 0 bases, J lost 6 bases, and 12 bases lay in between. The chain's CDR3 is CASSLVSDYPGELFF. In nucleotides, the CDR3 is TGCGCCAGCAGCTTGGTTAGTGATTACCCCGGGGAGCTGTTTTTT. Together with reference TRBV5-1 and TRBJ2-2, the CDR3 gives the full variable domain: KAGVTQTPRYLIKTRGQQVTLSCSPISGHRSVSWYQQTPGQGLQFLFEYFSETQRNKGNFPGRFSGRQFSNSRSEMNVSTLELGDSALYLCASSLVSDYPGELFFGEGSRLTVL.

The chain joins TRBV27 to TRBJ2-5, with 7 bases fitting TRBD2. The end of the DNA aligns better with TRBJ2-7, so the J call may be wrong. This CDR3 region has 13 residues. Looked up from germline, CDR1 is MNHEY and CDR2 is SMNVEV (reference sequence). CDR3 DNA sequence: TGTGCCAGCAGCCGGGACTATCGTTACGAGCAGTACTTC. This gives the protein CASSRDYRYEQYF.

Notes on this clone: The sample holds other DNA sequences that translate to the same CDR3. The genes are TRBV5-1 and TRBJ2-3; 7 positions match TRBD2. Trimming at V came to 3 bases and at J to 6 bases, leaving 13 bases not matched to a gene. Germline V CDR1 and CDR2: SGHRS, YFSETQ. There are 16 residues in the CDR3. CDR3 bases: TGCGCCAGCAGCTCTCCTTTCGCGGGAGCTGGGGATACGCAGTATTTT. Translating it yields CASSSPFAGAGDTQYF.